This T cell receptor beta chain originates from a study of blood T cell repertoires in COVID-19. The overall study: T cells, B-cell-depleted T cells, or PBMCs provided the cDNA or gDNA that served as material.

CDR1 and CDR2 (germline): SGDLS, YYNGEE. V was trimmed by 4 bases and J by 4 bases, leaving 9 bases between them. The CDR3 spans 12 residues. Authors' processing steps: The assay estimated nucleated cells by amplifying reference gene primers. Produced via immunoSEQ multiplex PCR; TCRdb's table is partial and in-frame only. V and J calls and clone size come straight from that table; D and trimming were deduced from the DNA. The sample holds 300,000 to 400,000 clones, around 89% seen once. In terms of age and location, participants ranged from roughly 18 to 90 years and lived in about 25 US areas. Participants' reported clinical history set cohort assignment.

The gene calls are TRBV9 and TRBJ2-7, with D possibly being TRBD1 (5 bases). Sequenced input: PBMCs or T cells enriched from blood (not recorded which). The source is a woman aged 30 to 39 with acute COVID-19. The CDR3 spells CASSPRQYEQYF. DNA for the CDR3: TGTGCCAGCAGCCCCCGACAGTACGAGCAGTACTTC.